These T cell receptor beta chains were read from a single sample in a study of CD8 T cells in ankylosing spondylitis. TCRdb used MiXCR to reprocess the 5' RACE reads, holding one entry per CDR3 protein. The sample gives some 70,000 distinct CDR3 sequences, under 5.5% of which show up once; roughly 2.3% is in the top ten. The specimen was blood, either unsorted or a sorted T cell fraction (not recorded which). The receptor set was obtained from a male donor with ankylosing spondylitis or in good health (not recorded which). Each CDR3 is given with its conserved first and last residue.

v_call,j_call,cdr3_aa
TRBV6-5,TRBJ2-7,CASSWGFTYEQYF
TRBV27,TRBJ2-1,CASSYHDDYNEQFF
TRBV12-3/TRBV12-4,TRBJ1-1,CASSPPGGIATEAFF
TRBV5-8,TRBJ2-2,CASIGTGRSRELFF
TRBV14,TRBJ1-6,CASSPSTQGYNSPLHF
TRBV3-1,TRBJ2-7,CASSPFRGFDRGFYEQCF
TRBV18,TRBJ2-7,CASSNRDGNYEQYF
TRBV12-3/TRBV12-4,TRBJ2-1,CASSQGLILNEQFF
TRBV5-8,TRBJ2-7,CASSLQSGIYEQYF
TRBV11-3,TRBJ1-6,CASSLTGASPLHF
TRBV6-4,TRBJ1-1,CASSDSRHRAFF
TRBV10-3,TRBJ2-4,CAIRADLNKNIQYF
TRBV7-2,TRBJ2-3,CASSLKAATDTQYF
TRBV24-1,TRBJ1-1,CATSDLNMNTEAFF
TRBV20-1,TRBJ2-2,CSARDTGTGDTGELFF
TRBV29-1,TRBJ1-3,CSVTGPVGGNTIYF
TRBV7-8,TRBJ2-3,CASSLETSGDSTDTQYF
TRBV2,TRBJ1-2,CASSDQGLYEGYTF
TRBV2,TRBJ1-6,CASSPGTGTSPLHF
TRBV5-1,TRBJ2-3,CASSEGPADTQYF
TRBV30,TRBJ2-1,CAWSLAGGPYNEQFF
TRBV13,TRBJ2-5,CASSLGVEQETQYF